This TCR beta chain was observed in a study of blood T cell repertoires in COVID-19. Study background: T cells, B-cell-depleted T cells, or PBMCs provided the cDNA or gDNA that served as material.

Repertoires were generated with immunoSEQ multiplex PCR, while TCRdb's copy carries only in-frame clones and drops some. The sample has under 150,000 clones, approximately 84% seen once. J was trimmed by 5 bases and V by 7 bases; bases with no gene match: 11. This CDR3 spans 15 amino acids. Germline V lookup: CDR1 MGHDK, CDR2 SYGVNS. The sample taken for sequencing was peripheral blood. This receptor was identified in a human donor in a cohort sampled during active COVID-19. This chain connects TRBV25-1 to TRBJ2-5; 9 bases match TRBD2. The CDR3 protein is CASTSSRGGGETQYF. In DNA form, the CDR3 reads TGTGCCAGCACATCCTCGCGGGGGGGCGGGGAGACCCAGTACTTC.